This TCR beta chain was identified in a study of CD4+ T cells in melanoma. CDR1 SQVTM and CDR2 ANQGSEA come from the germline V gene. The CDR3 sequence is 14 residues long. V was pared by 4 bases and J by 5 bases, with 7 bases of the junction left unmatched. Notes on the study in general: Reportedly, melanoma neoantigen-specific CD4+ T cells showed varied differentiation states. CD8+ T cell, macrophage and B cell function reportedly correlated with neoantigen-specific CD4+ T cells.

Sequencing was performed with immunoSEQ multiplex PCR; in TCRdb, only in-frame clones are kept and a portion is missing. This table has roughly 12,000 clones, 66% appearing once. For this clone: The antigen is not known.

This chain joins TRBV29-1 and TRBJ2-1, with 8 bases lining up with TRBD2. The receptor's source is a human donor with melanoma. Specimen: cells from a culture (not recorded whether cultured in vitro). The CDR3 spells CSVVGGARHNEQFF. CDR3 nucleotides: TGCAGCGTTGTCGGGGGGGCCAGACACAATGAGCAGTTCTTC.